This T cell receptor (beta chain) was identified during a study of naive and memory T cell subsets. Both TRBC1 and TRBC2 were covered by a beta constant-region primer of two equimolar oligonucleotides. Four rounds of PCR amplified the ligated cDNA using nested alpha and beta constant-region primers plus SP2. TCRdb called the UMI-ligation and nested PCR reads again in MiXCR, with one record for every CDR3 protein. The repertoire consists of approximately 80,000 distinct CDR3 sequences, with around 9% occurring once and the leading ten covering about 1.2%. From germline, CDR1 is LNHDA and CDR2 SQIVND (reference sequence). V was shortened by 1 base and J by 8 bases, with 15 bases between the two germline ends. The CDR3 extends over 15 amino acids. Four subsets defined by CD45RA and CD27 were sorted after CD3, CD4, CD8 and live/dead staining.

This clonotype was obtained from a human donor in good health. The specimen was naive CD8+ T cells from blood. This chain links TRBV19 with TRBJ2-1; D is perhaps TRBD1 or TRBD2 (6 bases each). CDR3 region: CASSIVGGSSDEQFF. For the CDR3, the DNA is TGTGCCAGTAGTATAGTAGGGGGGAGTTCCGATGAGCAGTTCTTC. Supplemented by reference TRBV19 and TRBJ2-1, the full variable domain reads DGGITQSPKYLFRKEGQNVTLSCEQNLNHDAMYWYRQDPGQGLRLIYYSQIVNDFQKGDIAEGYSVSREKKESFPLTVTSAQKNPTAFYLCASSIVGGSSDEQFFGPGTRLTVL.